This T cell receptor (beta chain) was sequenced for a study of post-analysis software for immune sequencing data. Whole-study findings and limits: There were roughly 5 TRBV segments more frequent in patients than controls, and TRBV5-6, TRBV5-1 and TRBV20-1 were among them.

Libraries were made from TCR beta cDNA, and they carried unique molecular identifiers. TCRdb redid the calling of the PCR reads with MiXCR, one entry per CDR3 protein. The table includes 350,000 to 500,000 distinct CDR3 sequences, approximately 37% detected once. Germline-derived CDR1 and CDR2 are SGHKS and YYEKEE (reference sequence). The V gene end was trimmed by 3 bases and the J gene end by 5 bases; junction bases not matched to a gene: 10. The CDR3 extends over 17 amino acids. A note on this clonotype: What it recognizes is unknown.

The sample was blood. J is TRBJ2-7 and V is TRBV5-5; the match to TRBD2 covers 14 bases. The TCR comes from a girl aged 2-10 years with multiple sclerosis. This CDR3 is CASSSGTSGRSFHEQYF. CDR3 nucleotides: TGTGCCAGCAGCTCTGGGACTAGCGGGAGATCTTTCCACGAGCAGTACTTC.